The 32 T cell receptor beta chains given below trace back to one sample, sequenced in a study of shared T cell receptors in the human thymus. Profiling relied on immunoSEQ multiplex PCR, and the TCRdb table lists in-frame clones only, not all of them. Of hundreds of thousands of clones listed, approximately 88% are singletons. Another study also made use of these data, one on human thymus T cells.

The specimen sequenced was thymocytes. The source of these receptors is a boy under two years old with a congenital heart defect.

CDR3 sequence (DNA): TGTGCCAGCAGCGGGACTAGCGGGAGGGCGTTCCGCCACACAGATACGCAGTATTTT. Protein product: CASSGTSGRAFRHTDTQYF. This chain uses TRBV28 with TRBJ2-3; the match to TRBD2 covers 16 bases. V shed 6 bases and J 2 bases; nucleotides not matched to a gene: 11. The germline V gene has CDR1 MDHEN and CDR2 SYDVKM. The CDR3 totals 19 residues.

The chain has TRBV4-3 and TRBJ1-2, with D hard to call. Trimming cost V 0 bases and J 4 bases, with 6 bases left between them. Looked up from germline, CDR1 is LGHNA and CDR2 is YSLEER. The CDR3 runs 13 residues. In DNA form, the CDR3 reads TGCGCCAGCAGCCAAGATGCAGGCTATGGCTACACCTTC. Protein product: CASSQDAGYGYTF.

The CDR3 protein is CASSVDGTGSYEQYF. DNA for the CDR3: TGTGCCAGCAGCGTCGACGGGACAGGCTCCTACGAGCAGTACTTC. The chain links TRBV5-4 to TRBJ2-7; 8 bases map to TRBD1. Germline assignment: CDR1 SGHNT and CDR2 YYREEE (reference sequence). V dropped 4 bases and J dropped 0; count of bases not matched to a gene: 6. The CDR3 runs to 15 residues. The complete variable domain, with remaining parts taken from reference TRBV5-4 and TRBJ2-7, reads ETGVTQSPTHLIKTRGQQVTLRCSSQSGHNTVSWYQQALGQGPQFIFQYYREEENGRGNFPPRFSGLQFPNYSSELNVNALELDDSALYLCASSVDGTGSYEQYFGPGTRLTVT.

The genes are TRBV11-2 and TRBJ2-7; 7 positions agree with TRBD1. The CDR3 extends over 15 amino acids. Looked up from germline, CDR1 is SGHAT and CDR2 is FQNNGV. V shed 0 bases and J 2 bases; nucleotides not matched to a gene: 4. The CDR3 loop reads CASSLDLGQAYEQYF. The DNA for the CDR3 is TGTGCCAGCAGCTTAGATCTAGGACAGGCCTACGAGCAGTACTTC.

This chain uses TRBV12-5 with TRBJ2-7, with 9 bases fitting TRBD1. Trimming cost V 7 bases and J 4 bases; bases outside gene matches: 20. Germline V gene data show CDR1 as LGHNT and CDR2 as FRNRAP. The CDR3 spans 18 residues. CDR3 in amino acids: CASVPPRPLRQGGYEQYF. The CDR3 bases are TGTGCTAGTGTTCCCCCCCGCCCTCTTCGACAGGGGGGTTACGAGCAGTACTTC. Variable domain in full (rest from reference TRBV12-5 and TRBJ2-7): DARVTQTPRHKVTEMGQEVTMRCQPILGHNTVFWYRQTMMQGLELLAYFRNRAPLDDSGMPKDRFSAEMPDATLATLKIQPSEPRDSAVYFCASVPPRPLRQGGYEQYFGPGTRLTVT.

This chain joins TRBV18 and TRBJ1-1; D is possibly TRBD1 (6 bases). Deletions cut 3 bases from V and 1 base from J, with 12 bases between. The germline V gene encodes CDR1 KGHSH and CDR2 LQKENI. There are 15 residues in the CDR3. Here the CDR3 DNA reads TGTGCCAGCTCACCCCTGAGGGGGGGGAACACTGAAGCTTTCTTT. It translates to CASSPLRGGNTEAFF.

The chain carries TRBV28 and TRBJ1-5; 7 nucleotides match TRBD1. The germline gives CDR1 MDHEN, CDR2 SYDVKM. The CDR3 spans 16 residues. The V and J ends lost 6 bases and 0 bases, in that order; junction bases with no gene match: 8. CDR3 in DNA: TGTGCCAGCAGCACCCCCGGGACAGATAGCAATCAGCCCCAGCATTTT. As protein: CASSTPGTDSNQPQHF.

J is TRBJ1-5 and V is TRBV28; D gene unclear. The V gene lost 7 bases and the J gene lost 4 bases, with 5 bases spanning the gap. Germline CDR1 reads MDHEN; CDR2 reads SYDVKM. The length of the CDR3 is 11 residues. The CDR3 bases are TGTGCCAGCACCCGGAATCAGCCCCAGCATTTT. This gives the protein CASTRNQPQHF.

The chain couples TRBV5-8 to TRBJ2-3; 11 bases fit TRBD2. The germline gives CDR1 SGHTS, CDR2 YDEGEE. J gave up 2 bases and V 2 bases, and 4 bases lay outside the gene matches. This CDR3 spans 16 amino acids. The CDR3 DNA reads as TGTGCCAGCAGCTTTCCGGGACTAGCGGACACAGATACGCAGTATTTT. Protein: CASSFPGLADTDTQYF.

This rearrangement joins TRBV7-6 to TRBJ2-7, with 9 bases identical to TRBD2. The CDR3 is 15 residues long. Trimming cost V 5 bases and J 3 bases; bases outside gene matches: 8. Germline CDR1 is SGHVS and CDR2 is FNYEAQ. CDR3 coding DNA: TGTGCCAGCAGCCCCCAGGGTAGCGGGAGCTACGAGCAGTACTTC. Its translation is CASSPQGSGSYEQYF. Using reference TRBV7-6 and TRBJ2-7 for the parts outside the CDR3, the full variable domain is GAGVSQSPRYKVTKRGQDVALRCDPISGHVSLYWYRQALGQGPEFLTYFNYEAQQDKSGLPNDRFSAERPEGSISTLTIQRTEQRDSAMYRCASSPQGSGSYEQYFGPGTRLTVT.

The chain joins TRBV11-2 to TRBJ2-2; 15 bases fit TRBD2. This CDR3 is 19 amino acids long. V was clipped by 5 bases and J by 0 bases; unmatched bases: 7. The germline V gene has CDR1 SGHAT and CDR2 FQNNGV. Here the CDR3 DNA reads TGTGCCAGCAGCCCTCCGGGACTAGCGGGAGGCGCGAACACCGGGGAGCTGTTTTTT. Amino acid sequence: CASSPPGLAGGANTGELFF.

The rearrangement links TRBV7-3 to TRBJ2-2; D ambiguous. Trimming stripped 3 bases from V and 1 base from J, with 3 bases between. This CDR3 has 13 amino acids. Germline V gene sequence: CDR1 SGHTA, CDR2 FQGTGA. CDR3 bases: TGTGCCAGCAGCTTCGGGAACACCGGGGAGCTGTTTTTT. Its protein product is CASSFGNTGELFF.

The chain is built from TRBV25-1 and TRBJ2-5; 7 bases line up with TRBD2. CDR3 length: 15 residues. Trimming removed 0 bases from V and 5 bases from J; junction bases left unmatched: 6. Germline lookup yields CDR1 MGHDK and CDR2 SYGVNS. The CDR3 bases are TGTGCCAGCAGTGAATATCTAGCGGCGGGGGAGACCCAGTACTTC. Translated: CASSEYLAAGETQYF.

This clone was counted between two and nine times. For the CDR3, the DNA is TGCAGCGTTGAAGATTTGAGGGTTAGCGGGAGGATAGAGACCCAGTACTTC. It yields the protein CSVEDLRVSGRIETQYF. The genes are TRBV29-1 and TRBJ2-5, with 10 bases fitting TRBD2. Germline assignment: CDR1 SQVTM and CDR2 ANQGSEA. The CDR3 has 17 amino acids. The V segment lost 0 bases and the J segment 4 bases; nucleotides outside the gene matches: 11.

V is TRBV11-2 and J is TRBJ2-5, with a weak D call TRBD1 (7 bases). V was pared by 7 bases and J by 2 bases, with 17 bases between. The germline CDR1 and CDR2 sequences are SGHAT and FQNNGV. CDR3 length: 15 amino acids. CDR3 bases: TGTGCCAGCACTCTGTGGGGGGACAGTCAAGAGACCCAGTACTTC. This translates into CASTLWGDSQETQYF. The entire variable domain, with the rest obtained from reference TRBV11-2 and TRBJ2-5, is as follows: EAGVAQSPRYKIIEKRQSVAFWCNPISGHATLYWYQQILGQGPKLLIQFQNNGVVDDSQLPKDRFSAERLKGVDSTLKIQPAKLEDSAVYLCASTLWGDSQETQYFGPGTRLLVL.

This clone was observed a handful of times. This sequence joins TRBV4-2 and TRBJ2-1, with 15 bases that match TRBD2. V lost 1 base to trimming and J lost 5 bases; unmatched junction nucleotides: 9. There are 19 residues in the CDR3. CDR1 is LGHNA and CDR2 is YNFKEQ in the germline V gene. The CDR3 coding sequence is TGTGCCAGCAGCCAAGTGGAACCAGGGACTAGCGGGAGGAACAATGAGCAGTTCTTC. Residues: CASSQVEPGTSGRNNEQFF.

The chain uses TRBV4-3 and TRBJ2-2; 7 bases match TRBD2. The CDR3 is 14 amino acids. Germline CDR1 LGHNA, CDR2 YSLEER. The V gene end was trimmed by 3 bases and the J gene end by 8 bases; junction bases not matched to a gene: 6. In DNA, the CDR3 is TGCGCCAGCAGCCAGGGACTACTGTCTGGGGAGCTGTTTTTT. Its protein is CASSQGLLSGELFF.

This sequence joins TRBV11-2 and TRBJ1-2; D is undetermined. The germline V and J ends were trimmed by 5 bases and 7 bases, with 14 bases remaining between them. This CDR3 region has 13 residues. CDR1 SGHAT and CDR2 FQNNGV come from the germline V gene. CDR3 bases: TGTGCCAGCAGCCCACGGGGAGAAAGTGGCTACACCTTC. It is translated as CASSPRGESGYTF.

V and J are TRBV5-1 and TRBJ2-5; D gene unclear. This CDR3 is built from 13 residues. Germline V gives CDR1 SGHRS, CDR2 YFSETQ. Trimming stripped 0 bases from V and 4 bases from J, with 7 bases between. CDR3 coding DNA: TGCGCCAGCAGCTTGGTTCCCCGAGAGACCCAGTACTTC. It encodes CASSLVPRETQYF. Looking up the rest from reference TRBV5-1 and TRBJ2-5 gives the full variable domain: KAGVTQTPRYLIKTRGQQVTLSCSPISGHRSVSWYQQTPGQGLQFLFEYFSETQRNKGNFPGRFSGRQFSNSRSEMNVSTLELGDSALYLCASSLVPRETQYFGPGTRLLVL.

This chain links TRBV30 with TRBJ2-5; 8 bases agree with TRBD2. The J call may be in error: the DNA end matches TRBJ2-7 better. The CDR3 has 14 amino acids. Per the germline V gene, CDR1 is GTSNPN and CDR2 is SVGIG (reference sequence). This chain's CDR3 is CAWRSGSTTYEQYF. CDR3 bases: TGTGCCTGGAGGAGCGGGAGTACAACCTACGAGCAGTACTTC.

The chain has TRBV2 and TRBJ2-2; 12 bases fit TRBD2. The ends lost 4 bases at V and 0 bases at J; junction bases unmatched: 6. From germline, CDR1 is SNHLY and CDR2 FYNNEI. This CDR3 comprises 18 residues. The CDR3 sequence: CASSVNTSGRTNTGELFF. For the CDR3, the DNA is TGTGCCAGCAGTGTAAATACTAGCGGGAGGACGAACACCGGGGAGCTGTTTTTT.

The chain uses TRBV2 and TRBJ2-3; D is possibly TRBD2 (6 bases). The V gene lost 6 bases and the J gene lost 2 bases, with 15 bases spanning the gap. Germline CDR1 is SNHLY and CDR2 is FYNNEI. The CDR3 has 15 residues. CDR3 residues: CASRRDLSHTDTQYF. CDR3 DNA sequence: TGTGCCAGCAGGCGGGACCTCTCCCACACAGATACGCAGTATTTT.

This sequence joins TRBV23-1 and TRBJ1-5; D remains unclear. TRBV23-1 is an open reading frame, and its role is uncertain. Trimming pared 0 bases from V and 0 bases from J, leaving 9 bases between. The length of the CDR3 is 16 residues. The CDR3 DNA reads as TGCGCCAGCAGTCAATCATCCGGTCCTAGCAATCAGCCCCAGCATTTT. This sequence encodes CASSQSSGPSNQPQHF.

The DNA for the CDR3 is TGTGCCAGCAGCTGGGACAGTCCCCGGACGGTAGCCAAAAACATTCAGTACTTC. It translates to CASSWDSPRTVAKNIQYF. This chain connects TRBV7-9 to TRBJ2-4; 7 bases agree with TRBD1. CDR1 and CDR2 (germline): SEHNR, FQNEAQ (reference sequence). With 4 bases clipped from V and 0 bases from J, the junction kept 12 bases outside the gene matches. The CDR3 totals 18 residues.

The chain is built from TRBV11-2 and TRBJ2-7; the match to TRBD2 covers 8 bases. V lost 3 bases and J lost 5; bases outside the gene matches: 12. CDR1 is SGHAT and CDR2 is FQNNGV in the germline V gene. This CDR3 comprises 16 residues. The CDR3 region is CASSFADREGTHEQYF. For the CDR3, the DNA is TGTGCCAGCAGCTTTGCCGACCGGGAGGGAACCCACGAGCAGTACTTC.

This clone was picked up one time. The chain is built from TRBV27 and TRBJ2-7; TRBD2 is a possible D gene (7 bases). V lost 1 base to trimming and J lost 7 bases, with 14 bases between them. This CDR3 contains 14 residues. Germline CDR1 is MNHEY and CDR2 is SMNVEV (reference sequence). In nucleotides, the CDR3 is TGTGCCAGCAGTTTATGGGGGGGCGCGGGGGAGCAGTACTTC. The encoded protein is CASSLWGGAGEQYF.

On this clone itself: A junction boundary mismatches the germline segment, possibly from a read error. The chain is built from TRBV14 and TRBJ1-2; tentative D call: TRBD1 (6 bases). The CDR3 is 13 amino acids. Germline CDR1 and CDR2: SGHDN and FVKESK. This chain's CDR3 is CASSQERGGQVAF. CDR3 bases: TGTGCCAGCAGCCAAGAAAGGGGGGGCCAAGTCGCCTTC.

The chain carries TRBV7-9 and TRBJ2-5; no firm D call. V lost 5 bases to trimming and J lost 3 bases, with 22 bases between them. The CDR3 covers 17 residues. Germline assignment: CDR1 SEHNR and CDR2 FQNEAQ (reference sequence). The CDR3 sequence is CASSPVSRALAEETQYF. CDR3 sequence (DNA): TGTGCCAGCAGCCCTGTAAGTAGAGCGCTCGCTGAAGAGACCCAGTACTTC.

The table lists this clone with a count of one. V usage is TRBV6-1 and J usage is TRBJ2-1; TRBD2 agrees at 12 bases. With V trimmed by 4 bases and J by 8 bases, 9 bases remained unmatched. Germline V CDR1 and CDR2: MNHNS, SASEGT. The CDR3 is 16 amino acids. This CDR3 is CASSGPLAGGFDEQFF. The CDR3, as DNA: TGTGCCAGCAGTGGACCCCTAGCGGGAGGGTTCGATGAGCAGTTCTTC.

The V gene is TRBV7-2, the J gene TRBJ1-1, with D possibly matching TRBD1 (6 bases). The germline V and J ends were trimmed by 4 bases and 4 bases, with 19 bases remaining between them. Germline values: CDR1 SGHTA, CDR2 FQGNSA. This CDR3 is built from 16 residues. In DNA form, the CDR3 reads TGTGCCAGCAGCTGGGTTCCGGGCTCAGGGGCCACTGAAGCTTTCTTT. This encodes CASSWVPGSGATEAFF.

V and J are TRBV29-1 and TRBJ1-1, with 8 positions matching TRBD1. CDR3 length: 13 amino acids. V lost 6 bases and J lost 5; bases outside the gene matches: 8. Germline V gene data show CDR1 as SQVTM and CDR2 as ANQGSEA. This chain's CDR3 is CSVSRGRRTEAFF. The CDR3 nucleotides are TGCAGCGTCTCCAGGGGGCGAAGGACTGAAGCTTTCTTT.

This clone has a handful of counts. This chain joins TRBV6-4 and TRBJ2-7; 9 positions match TRBD1. The CDR3 contains 14 residues. V was clipped by 4 bases and J by 0 bases; unmatched bases: 1. Germline lookup yields CDR1 MRHNA and CDR2 SNTAGT. The CDR3 region is CASSVTGGSYEQYF. As DNA, the CDR3 is TGTGCCAGCAGTGTGACAGGGGGCTCCTACGAGCAGTACTTC.